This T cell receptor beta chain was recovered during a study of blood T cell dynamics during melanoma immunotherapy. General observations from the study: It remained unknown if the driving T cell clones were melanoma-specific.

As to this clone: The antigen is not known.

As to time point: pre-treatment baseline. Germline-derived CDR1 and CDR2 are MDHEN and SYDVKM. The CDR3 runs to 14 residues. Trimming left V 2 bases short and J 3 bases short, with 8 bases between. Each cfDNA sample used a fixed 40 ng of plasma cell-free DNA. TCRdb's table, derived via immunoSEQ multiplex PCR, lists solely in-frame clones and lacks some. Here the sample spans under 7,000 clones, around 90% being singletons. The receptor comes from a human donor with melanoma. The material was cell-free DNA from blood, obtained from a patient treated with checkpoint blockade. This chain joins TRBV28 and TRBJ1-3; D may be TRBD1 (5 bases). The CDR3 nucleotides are TGTGCCAGCAGTTTAGCGACAGTTGGAAACACCATATATTTT. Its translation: CASSLATVGNTIYF.